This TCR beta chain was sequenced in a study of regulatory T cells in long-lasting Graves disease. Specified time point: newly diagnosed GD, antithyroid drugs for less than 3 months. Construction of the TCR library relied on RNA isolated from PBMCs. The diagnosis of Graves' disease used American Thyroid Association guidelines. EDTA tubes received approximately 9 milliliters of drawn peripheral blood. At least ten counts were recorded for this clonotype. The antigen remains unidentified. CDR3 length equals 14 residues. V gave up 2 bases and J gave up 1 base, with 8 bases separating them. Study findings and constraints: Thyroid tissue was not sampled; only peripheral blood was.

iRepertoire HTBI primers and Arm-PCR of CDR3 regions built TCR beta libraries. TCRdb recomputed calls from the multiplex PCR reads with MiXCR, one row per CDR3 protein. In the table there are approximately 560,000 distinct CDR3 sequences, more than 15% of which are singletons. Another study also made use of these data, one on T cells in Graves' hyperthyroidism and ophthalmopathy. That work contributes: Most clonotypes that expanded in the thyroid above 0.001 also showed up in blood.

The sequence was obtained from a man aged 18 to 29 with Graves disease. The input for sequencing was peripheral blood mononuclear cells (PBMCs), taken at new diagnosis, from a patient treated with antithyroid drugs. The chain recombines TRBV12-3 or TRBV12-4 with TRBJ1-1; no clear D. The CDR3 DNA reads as TGTGCCAGCAGTTTACGGCAGACGAACACTGAAGCTTTCTTT. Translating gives CASSLRQTNTEAFF.